These 25 T cell receptor beta chains were all obtained from the same sample, sequenced in a study of OX40 agonist ivuxolimab in advanced cancers. Assay: immunoSEQ multiplex PCR; the TCRdb copy retains only in-frame clones and omits some. The sample shows about 6,700 clones, 94% of them seen only once. The sample in question was CD4+ or CD8+ T cells sorted from blood, obtained in a trial of the OX40 agonist ivuxolimab. The receptors shown here come from an adult with an advanced solid tumor such as melanoma, head and neck, liver or kidney cancer.

J is TRBJ2-7 and V is TRBV28, with 8 bases lining up with TRBD1. Germline V lookup: CDR1 MDHEN, CDR2 SYDVKM. This CDR3 has 15 amino acids. With 10 bases clipped from V and 6 bases from J, the junction kept 17 bases outside the gene matches. The CDR3 sequence: CATRGPGQGSGEQYF. The CDR3, as DNA: TGTGCCACCCGCGGACCCGGACAGGGTAGCGGCGAGCAGTACTTC.

This sequence joins TRBV5-1 and TRBJ1-4, with TRBD1 identical over 7 bases. CDR3 length: 14 residues. Per germline, CDR1 SGHRS and CDR2 YFSETQ. The V and J ends lost 0 bases and 8 bases, in that order; junction bases with no gene match: 4. The CDR3 coding sequence is TGCGCCAGCAGCTTGGCCGGGACAGCCGAAAAACTGTTTTTT. Its protein product is CASSLAGTAEKLFF.

This chain connects TRBV11-3 to TRBJ2-1; 8 bases are shared with TRBD2. Germline CDR1 SGHNT, CDR2 YENEEA. V shed 3 bases and J 5 bases; nucleotides not matched to a gene: 6. The CDR3 loop spans 15 amino acids. The CDR3 DNA reads TGTGCCAGCAGCTTCTCGGGACTAGGGGACAATGAGCAGTTCTTC. Translation: CASSFSGLGDNEQFF.

The chain joins TRBV7-6 to TRBJ2-6; TRBD1 aligns across 8 bases. In germline, CDR1 is SGHVS, CDR2 FNYEAQ. V shed 4 bases and J 0 bases; nucleotides not matched to a gene: 5. The CDR3 has 17 residues. As DNA, the CDR3 is TGTGCCAGCAGCTCGGGACAGGCTCGCTCTGGGGCCAACGTCCTGACTTTC. As protein: CASSSGQARSGANVLTF.

This clone appeared a few times. This sample also contains other DNA sequences that code for the same CDR3. The rearrangement links TRBV15 to TRBJ1-5, with TRBD1 identical over 7 bases. The V gene's germline CDR1 is LNHNV and CDR2 YYDKDF (reference sequence). This CDR3 contains 14 residues. V shed 2 bases, J shed 3 bases, and the junction held 1 base outside the gene matches. The DNA of the CDR3 is TGTGCCACCAGCAGACAGGGGGACAATCAGCCCCAGCATTTT. As protein: CATSRQGDNQPQHF.

The J gene is TRBJ2-1, the V gene TRBV11-1, with D perhaps matching TRBD2 (7 bases). Trimming cost V 1 base and J 9 bases, with 19 bases left between them. CDR1 is SGHAT and CDR2 is FQDESV in the germline V gene (reference sequence). This CDR3 is built from 16 residues. The CDR3 sequence: CASSLGFRGRGGEQFF. The CDR3 DNA sequence: TGTGCCAGCAGCTTAGGATTCAGGGGAAGGGGGGGTGAGCAGTTCTTC.

The chain carries TRBV5-1 and TRBJ2-5; D uncertain. Germline lookup yields CDR1 SGHRS and CDR2 YFSETQ. The CDR3 is 13 amino acids. The V and J ends lost 5 bases and 0 bases respectively, with 8 bases between them. CDR3 coding DNA: TGCGCCAGCAGAAAAGAATACCAAGAGACCCAGTACTTC. Protein sequence: CASRKEYQETQYF.

The V gene is TRBV30, the J gene TRBJ1-3; D may be TRBD1 (6 bases). CDR3 length: 16 residues. V was pared by 4 bases and J by 0 bases, with 16 bases between. Germline CDR1 reads GTSNPN; CDR2 reads SVGIG (reference sequence). CDR3 sequence reads: CAWNGQRTLSGNTIYF. Written as DNA, the CDR3 is TGTGCCTGGAATGGACAGAGGACCCTCTCTGGAAACACCATATATTTT.

The rearrangement joins TRBV4-1 to TRBJ1-1; D gene ambiguous. The CDR3 spans 14 residues. The germline gives CDR1 MGHRA, CDR2 YSYEKL. V was trimmed by 5 bases and J by 1 base, leaving 11 bases between them. CDR3 in DNA: TGCGCCAGCAGCGGCGGGAGAAAGAACACTGAAGCTTTCTTT. Its protein is CASSGGRKNTEAFF.

This chain uses TRBV30 with TRBJ2-7; a weak D match, TRBD1 (5 bases). This CDR3 has 11 amino acids. The germline CDR1 and CDR2 sequences are GTSNPN and SVGIG (reference sequence). Trimming cost V 2 bases and J 4 bases, with 6 bases left between them. The CDR3 nucleotides are TGTGCCTGGAGTCCAGGGTACGAGCAGTACTTC. Protein sequence: CAWSPGYEQYF.

In DNA form, the CDR3 reads TGTGCCAGCAGTGGGGGGACTAGCGGGAACTACAATGAGCAGTTCTTC. This gives the protein CASSGGTSGNYNEQFF. The chain joins TRBV6-6 to TRBJ2-1; 13 nucleotides agree with TRBD2. The CDR3 consists of 16 residues. The junction had 4 bases not matched to a gene; V was cut back by 5 bases and J by 3 bases. Looked up from germline, CDR1 is MNHNY and CDR2 is SVGAGI (reference sequence).

The J gene is TRBJ2-4, the V gene TRBV4-1, with 8 bases identical to TRBD2. The CDR3 is 15 amino acids. CDR1 MGHRA and CDR2 YSYEKL come from the germline V gene. J was trimmed by 7 bases and V by 3 bases; bases with no gene match: 8. The CDR3 reads CASSQWGTRGNIQYF. The CDR3 DNA reads TGCGCCAGCAGCCAGTGGGGGACTAGGGGGAACATTCAGTACTTC.

V gene TRBV9 combines with J gene TRBJ2-3; the D is unclear. CDR3 length: 15 amino acids. Germline V gene sequence: CDR1 SGDLS, CDR2 YYNGEE. The V and J ends lost 4 bases and 3 bases respectively, with 15 bases between them. CDR3 loop: CASSPWAPATDTQYF. In nucleotides, the CDR3 is TGTGCCAGCAGCCCCTGGGCCCCCGCGACAGATACGCAGTATTTT.

The chain has TRBV4-1 and TRBJ2-5; 14 bases fit TRBD2. V shed 4 bases and J 5 bases; nucleotides not matched to a gene: 12. In germline, CDR1 is MGHRA, CDR2 YSYEKL. The CDR3 has 18 amino acids. DNA of the CDR3: TGCGCCAGCAGCCCCGGGACTAGCGGGAGAGGGATACTGGAGACCCAGTACTTC. Protein sequence: CASSPGTSGRGILETQYF.

V gene TRBV7-2 combines with J gene TRBJ2-2, with no clear D. Germline V CDR1 and CDR2: SGHTA, FQGNSA. The CDR3 consists of 13 residues. V was shortened by 6 bases and J by 6 bases, with 11 bases between the two germline ends. The DNA of the CDR3 is TGTGCCAGCAGTTCACAGCAGGCCGGGGAGCTGTTTTTT. The encoded protein is CASSSQQAGELFF.

V gene TRBV6-1 combines with J gene TRBJ1-6, with a weak D call TRBD1 (5 bases). The CDR3 spans 17 residues. V was clipped by 4 bases and J by 4 bases, with 17 bases between them. Germline V gene sequence: CDR1 MNHNS, CDR2 SASEGT. CDR3 amino acids: CASSAPGTEFYNSPLHF. The CDR3 nucleotides read TGTGCCAGCAGTGCGCCCGGGACGGAGTTTTATAATTCACCCCTCCACTTT.

The gene calls are TRBV5-4 and TRBJ2-7; TRBD2 aligns across 7 bases. The CDR3 loop spans 14 amino acids. Losses at the gene ends were 4 bases for V and 4 bases for J; bases not matched to a gene: 8. Germline V gene data show CDR1 as SGHNT and CDR2 as YYREEE (reference sequence). The CDR3 is CASSPGRREYEQYF. The CDR3 DNA follows: TGTGCCAGCAGCCCCGGGAGGCGGGAGTACGAGCAGTACTTC.

This chain connects TRBV9 to TRBJ2-7; D possibly corresponds to TRBD2 (5 bases). Germline CDR1 SGDLS, CDR2 YYNGEE. The CDR3 sequence is 13 residues long. Trimming pared 0 bases from V and 7 bases from J, leaving 11 bases between. For the CDR3, the DNA is TGTGCCAGCAGCGTAGTACCCCGAGGGGAGCAGTACTTC. Translation: CASSVVPRGEQYF.

The chain employs TRBV14 and TRBJ2-7; D gene ambiguous. Germline V lookup: CDR1 SGHDN, CDR2 FVKESK. This CDR3 has 11 amino acids. Trimming shortened V by 8 bases and J by 4 bases, and 9 bases separated the two germline ends. The CDR3 loop is CASGAWYEQYF. For the CDR3, the DNA is TGTGCCAGCGGTGCGTGGTACGAGCAGTACTTC.

This chain connects TRBV27 to TRBJ2-7; the D gene is possibly TRBD2 (5 bases). The germline V and J ends were trimmed by 5 bases and 2 bases, with 13 bases remaining between them. Germline CDR1 and CDR2: MNHEY and SMNVEV (reference sequence). This CDR3 spans 14 amino acids. CDR3 nucleotides: TGTGCCAGCAGTCCTAGTAGAGGGCCCTACGAGCAGTACTTC. Translation gives CASSPSRGPYEQYF.

This chain joins TRBV6-6 and TRBJ2-3; 11 positions agree with TRBD2. The CDR3 has 14 amino acids. Trimming removed 7 bases from V and 2 bases from J; junction bases left unmatched: 2. From germline, CDR1 is MNHNY and CDR2 SVGAGI (reference sequence). CDR3 sequence reads: CASKTSGVTDTQYF. CDR3 nucleotide sequence: TGTGCCAGCAAGACTAGCGGGGTCACAGATACGCAGTATTTT.

The chain couples TRBV5-1 to TRBJ2-7, with 8 bases identical to TRBD1. The trim removed 3 bases at V and 4 bases at J, leaving 6 bases unmatched. CDR1 is SGHRS and CDR2 is YFSETQ in the germline V gene. The CDR3 is 14 amino acids. The CDR3 reads CASSSRTGLYEQYF. The CDR3 nucleotides read TGCGCCAGCAGCTCCAGGACAGGGCTATACGAGCAGTACTTC. The full variable domain, in which reference TRBV5-1 and TRBJ2-7 provide the parts outside the CDR3, is KAGVTQTPRYLIKTRGQQVTLSCSPISGHRSVSWYQQTPGQGLQFLFEYFSETQRNKGNFPGRFSGRQFSNSRSEMNVSTLELGDSALYLCASSSRTGLYEQYFGPGTRLTVT.

J is TRBJ2-5 and V is TRBV5-1, with TRBD2 identical over 10 bases. V shed 0 bases, J shed 3 bases, and the junction held 2 bases outside the gene matches. Germline lookup yields CDR1 SGHRS and CDR2 YFSETQ. CDR3 size: 15 residues. The CDR3 DNA reads as TGCGCCAGCAGCTTGGAACTAGCGGGGAAAGAGACCCAGTACTTC. Protein: CASSLELAGKETQYF.

The chain joins TRBV21-1 to TRBJ2-3; the DNA was not used to check the table's D call, TRBD1. TRBV21-1 is a recognized pseudogene. The CDR3 extends over 19 amino acids. CDR3 DNA: TGTGCCAGCAGCAAAAAGATAAAGGACCCCCGGGACAGGGGAGATACGCAGTATTTT. Its translation is CASSKKIKDPRDRGDTQYF.

This chain joins TRBV4-1 and TRBJ2-7; D remains unclear. V was cut by 5 bases and J by 3 bases, with 17 bases left in between. The CDR3 runs to 15 residues. Germline V gives CDR1 MGHRA, CDR2 YSYEKL. The CDR3 region is CASSYEVAASYEQYF. CDR3 DNA: TGCGCCAGCAGCTACGAAGTAGCCGCGAGCTACGAGCAGTACTTC.